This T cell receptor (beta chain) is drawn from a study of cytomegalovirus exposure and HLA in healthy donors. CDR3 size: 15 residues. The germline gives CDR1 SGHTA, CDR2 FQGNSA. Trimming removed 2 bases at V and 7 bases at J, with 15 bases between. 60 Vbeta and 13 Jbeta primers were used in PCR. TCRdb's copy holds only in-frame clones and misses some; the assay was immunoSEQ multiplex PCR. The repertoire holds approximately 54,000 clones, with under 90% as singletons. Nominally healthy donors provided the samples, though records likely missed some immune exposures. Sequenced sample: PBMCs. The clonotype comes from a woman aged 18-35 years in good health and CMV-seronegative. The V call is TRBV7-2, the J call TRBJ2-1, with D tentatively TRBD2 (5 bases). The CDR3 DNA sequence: TGTGCCAGCAGCTTAAGAGCGGTCGACGGGAATGAGCAGTTCTTC. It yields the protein CASSLRAVDGNEQFF. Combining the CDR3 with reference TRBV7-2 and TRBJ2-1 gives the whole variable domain GAGVSQSPSNKVTEKGKDVELRCDPISGHTALYWYRQSLGQGLEFLIYFQGNSAPDKSGLPSDRFSAERTGGSVSTLTIQRTQQEDSAVYLCASSLRAVDGNEQFFGPGTRLTVL.